This TCR beta chain was captured by sequencing in a study of T cells after yellow fever vaccination. Study-level findings and limits: Just a small share of clonotypes turned up in the CD4 compartment as well as the CD8 compartment.

TCRdb ran MiXCR on the 5' RACE reads and lists one entry per CDR3 protein. Among some 560,000 distinct CDR3 sequences, approximately 21% were seen once, and the ten largest hold 13% to 15%. As to this clonotype: Its target is not known.

Trimming shortened V by 4 bases and J by 2 bases, and 14 bases separated the two germline ends. CDR3 length equals 15 residues. Germline V gives CDR1 MNHEY, CDR2 SVGAGI. This chain uses TRBV6-5 with TRBJ2-5, with D tentatively TRBD1 (6 bases). Material: PBMCs, obtained 15 days after the yellow fever booster vaccination. This clonotype originated in a man in his thirties or forties who received the YFV17D yellow fever vaccine. Here the CDR3 DNA reads TGTGCCAGCAGTTCTACAGCAGGGGCGCAAGAGACCCAGTACTTC. Protein product: CASSSTAGAQETQYF.